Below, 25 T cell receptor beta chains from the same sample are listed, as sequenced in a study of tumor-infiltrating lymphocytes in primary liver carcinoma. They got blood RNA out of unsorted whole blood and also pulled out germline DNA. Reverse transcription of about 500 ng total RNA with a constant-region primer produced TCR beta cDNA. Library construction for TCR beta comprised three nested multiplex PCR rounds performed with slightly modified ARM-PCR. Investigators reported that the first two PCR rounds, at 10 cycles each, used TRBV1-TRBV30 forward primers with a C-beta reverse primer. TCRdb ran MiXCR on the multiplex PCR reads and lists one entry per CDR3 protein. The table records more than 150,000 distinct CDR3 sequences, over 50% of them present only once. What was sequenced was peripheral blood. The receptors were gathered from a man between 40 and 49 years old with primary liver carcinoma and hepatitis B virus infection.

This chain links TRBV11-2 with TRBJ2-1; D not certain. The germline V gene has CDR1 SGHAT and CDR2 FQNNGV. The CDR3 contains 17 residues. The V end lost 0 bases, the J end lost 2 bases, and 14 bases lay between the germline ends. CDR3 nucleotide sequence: TGTGCCAGCAGCTTAGATAGGCCTAGTGGGGCCTACAATGAGCAGTTCTTC. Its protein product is CASSLDRPSGAYNEQFF.

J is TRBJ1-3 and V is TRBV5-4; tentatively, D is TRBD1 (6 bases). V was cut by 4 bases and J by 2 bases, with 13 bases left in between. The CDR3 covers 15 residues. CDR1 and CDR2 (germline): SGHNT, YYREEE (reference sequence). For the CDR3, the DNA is TGTGCCAGCAGCCCCAGGGGTGGACCTGGAAACACCATATATTTT. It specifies CASSPRGGPGNTIYF.

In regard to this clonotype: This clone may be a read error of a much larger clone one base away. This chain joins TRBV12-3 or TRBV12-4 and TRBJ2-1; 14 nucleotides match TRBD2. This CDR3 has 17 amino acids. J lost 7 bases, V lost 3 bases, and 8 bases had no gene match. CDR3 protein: CASSFGTSGSADNEQFF. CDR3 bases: TGTGCCAGCAGTTTCGGGACTAGCGGGAGTGCAGATAATGAGCAGTTCTTC.

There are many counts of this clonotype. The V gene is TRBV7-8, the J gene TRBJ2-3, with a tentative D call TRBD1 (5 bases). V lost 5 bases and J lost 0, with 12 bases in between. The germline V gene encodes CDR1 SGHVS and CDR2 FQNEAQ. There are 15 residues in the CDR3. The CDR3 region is CASSPTVQSTDTQYF. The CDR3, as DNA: TGTGCCAGCAGCCCGACAGTCCAAAGCACAGATACGCAGTATTTT.

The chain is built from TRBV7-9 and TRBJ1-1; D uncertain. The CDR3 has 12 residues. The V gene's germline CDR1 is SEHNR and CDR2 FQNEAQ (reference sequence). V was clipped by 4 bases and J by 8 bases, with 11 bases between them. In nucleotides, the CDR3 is TGTGCCAGCAGCTACCAAACCCAGGAAGCTTTCTTT. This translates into CASSYQTQEAFF.

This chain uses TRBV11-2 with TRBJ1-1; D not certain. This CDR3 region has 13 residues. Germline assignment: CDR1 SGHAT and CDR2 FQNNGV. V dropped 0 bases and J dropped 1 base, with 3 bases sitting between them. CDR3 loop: CASSLEANTEAFF. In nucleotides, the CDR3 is TGTGCCAGCAGCTTAGAGGCGAACACTGAAGCTTTCTTT.

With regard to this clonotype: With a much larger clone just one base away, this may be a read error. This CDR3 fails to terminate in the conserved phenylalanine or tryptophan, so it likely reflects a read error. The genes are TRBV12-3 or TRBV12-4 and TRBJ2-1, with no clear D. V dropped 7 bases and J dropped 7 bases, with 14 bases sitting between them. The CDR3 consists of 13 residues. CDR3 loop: CASTDLPGNEQFS. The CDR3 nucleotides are TGTGCCAGCACAGACCTACCAGGAAATGAGCAGTTCTCC.

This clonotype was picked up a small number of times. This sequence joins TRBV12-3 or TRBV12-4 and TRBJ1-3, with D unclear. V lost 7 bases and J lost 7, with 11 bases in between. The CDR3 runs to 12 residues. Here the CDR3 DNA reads TGTGCCAGCACCTCGGGTGGGAACACCATATATTTT. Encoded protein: CASTSGGNTIYF.

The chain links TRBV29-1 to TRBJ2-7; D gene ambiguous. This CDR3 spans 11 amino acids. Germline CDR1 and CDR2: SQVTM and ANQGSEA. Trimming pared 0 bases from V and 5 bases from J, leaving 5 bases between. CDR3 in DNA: TGCAGCGTTGAAGAGGTGGACGAGCAGTACTTC. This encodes CSVEEVDEQYF.

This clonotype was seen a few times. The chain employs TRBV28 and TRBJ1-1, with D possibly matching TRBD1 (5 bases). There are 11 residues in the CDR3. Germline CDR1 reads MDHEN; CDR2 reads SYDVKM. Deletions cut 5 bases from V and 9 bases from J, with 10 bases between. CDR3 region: CASSGGLQAFF. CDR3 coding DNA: TGTGCCAGCAGTGGGGGGTTACAAGCTTTCTTT.

The CDR3 nucleotides are TGTGCCAGCAGCCCACAAGGGCCAGCGGGAGTAGGGACGCAGTATTTT. It translates to CASSPQGPAGVGTQYF. The chain is built from TRBV13 and TRBJ2-3; 8 positions match TRBD2. V lost 5 bases, J lost 9 bases, and 16 bases stayed unmatched. Germline loops: CDR1 PRHDT, CDR2 FYEKMQ (reference sequence). There are 16 residues in the CDR3.

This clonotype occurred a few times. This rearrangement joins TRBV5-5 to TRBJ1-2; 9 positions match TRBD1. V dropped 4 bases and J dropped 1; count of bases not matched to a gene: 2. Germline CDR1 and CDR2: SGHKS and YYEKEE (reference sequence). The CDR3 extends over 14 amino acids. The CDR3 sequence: CASSTGGNNYGYTF. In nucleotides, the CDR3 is TGTGCCAGCAGCACAGGGGGCAATAACTATGGCTACACCTTC.

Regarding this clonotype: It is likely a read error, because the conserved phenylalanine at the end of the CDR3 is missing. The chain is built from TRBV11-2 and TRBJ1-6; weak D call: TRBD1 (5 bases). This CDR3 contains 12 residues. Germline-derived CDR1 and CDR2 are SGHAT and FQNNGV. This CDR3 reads CASSHGGSPLHY. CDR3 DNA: TGCGCCAGCAGCCACGGGGGTTCACCCCTCCACTAT.

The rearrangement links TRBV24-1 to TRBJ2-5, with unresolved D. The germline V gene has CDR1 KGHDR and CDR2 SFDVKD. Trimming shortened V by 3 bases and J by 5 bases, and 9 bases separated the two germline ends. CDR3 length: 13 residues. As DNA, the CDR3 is TGTGCCACCAGTGATATGTCTCCGGAGACCCAGTACTTC. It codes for CATSDMSPETQYF.

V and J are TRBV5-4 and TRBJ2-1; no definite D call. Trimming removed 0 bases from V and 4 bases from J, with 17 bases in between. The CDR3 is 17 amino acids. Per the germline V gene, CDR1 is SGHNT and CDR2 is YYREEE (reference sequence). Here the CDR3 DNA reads TGTGCCAGCAGCTTGGTCGGCAGGCTGGGTGTATACAATGAGCAGTTCTTC. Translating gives CASSLVGRLGVYNEQFF.

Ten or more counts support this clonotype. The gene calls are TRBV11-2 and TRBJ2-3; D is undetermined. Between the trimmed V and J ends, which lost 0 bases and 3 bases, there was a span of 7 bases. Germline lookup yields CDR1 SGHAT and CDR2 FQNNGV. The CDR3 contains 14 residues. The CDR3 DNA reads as TGTGCCAGCAGCTTAGATCGTTGGACAGATACGCAGTATTTT. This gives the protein CASSLDRWTDTQYF. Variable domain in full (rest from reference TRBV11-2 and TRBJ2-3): EAGVAQSPRYKIIEKRQSVAFWCNPISGHATLYWYQQILGQGPKLLIQFQNNGVVDDSQLPKDRFSAERLKGVDSTLKIQPAKLEDSAVYLCASSLDRWTDTQYFGPGTRLTVL.

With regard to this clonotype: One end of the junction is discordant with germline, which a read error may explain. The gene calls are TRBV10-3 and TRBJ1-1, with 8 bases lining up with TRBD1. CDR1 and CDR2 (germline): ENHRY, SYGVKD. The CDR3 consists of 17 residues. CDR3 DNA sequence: TGTGCCATCAGTGAGTCCGACAGGGGTTTCGGGAACACTGAAGCTTTATTT. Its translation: CAISESDRGFGNTEALF.

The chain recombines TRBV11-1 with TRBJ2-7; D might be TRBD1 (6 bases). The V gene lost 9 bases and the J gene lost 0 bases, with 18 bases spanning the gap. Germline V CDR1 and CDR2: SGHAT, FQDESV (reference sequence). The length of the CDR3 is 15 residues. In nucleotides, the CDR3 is TGTGCCAGTAGCCCGACTGGGACATTCTCCTACGAGCAGTACTTC. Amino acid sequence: CASSPTGTFSYEQYF.

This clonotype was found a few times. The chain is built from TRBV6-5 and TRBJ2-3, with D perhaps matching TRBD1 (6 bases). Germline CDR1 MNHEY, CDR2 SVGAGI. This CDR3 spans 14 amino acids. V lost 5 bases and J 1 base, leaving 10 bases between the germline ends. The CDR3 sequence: CASSQRQGTDTQYF. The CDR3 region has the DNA TGTGCCAGCAGTCAACGACAGGGCACAGATACGCAGTATTTT.

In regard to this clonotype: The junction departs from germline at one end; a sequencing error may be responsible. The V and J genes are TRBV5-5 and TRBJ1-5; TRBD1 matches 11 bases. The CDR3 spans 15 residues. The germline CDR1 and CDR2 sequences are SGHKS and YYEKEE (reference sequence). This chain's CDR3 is CASSDGTGGNQPQHF. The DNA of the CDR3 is TGCGCCAGCAGCGACGGGACAGGGGGAAATCAGCCCCAGCATTTT.

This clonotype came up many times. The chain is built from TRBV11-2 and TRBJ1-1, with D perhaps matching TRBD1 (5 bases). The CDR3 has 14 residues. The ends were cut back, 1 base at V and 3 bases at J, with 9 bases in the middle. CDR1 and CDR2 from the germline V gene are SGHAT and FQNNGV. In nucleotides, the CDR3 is TGTGCCAGCAGCTTAGTACGGGACTACACTGAAGCTTTCTTT. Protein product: CASSLVRDYTEAFF.

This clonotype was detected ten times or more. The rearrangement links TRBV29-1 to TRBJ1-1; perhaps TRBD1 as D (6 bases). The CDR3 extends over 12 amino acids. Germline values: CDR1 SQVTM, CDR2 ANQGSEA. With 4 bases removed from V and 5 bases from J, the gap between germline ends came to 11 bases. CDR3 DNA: TGCAGCGTTGCCAGACAGGAGACTGAAGCTTTCTTT. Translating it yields CSVARQETEAFF.

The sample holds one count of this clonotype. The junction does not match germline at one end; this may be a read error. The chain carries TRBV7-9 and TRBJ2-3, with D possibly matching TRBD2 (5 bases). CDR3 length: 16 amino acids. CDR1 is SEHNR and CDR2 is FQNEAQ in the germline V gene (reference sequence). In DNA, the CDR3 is TGTGCCATCAGCTTAGTTTCCGGACTTGCTTTATATACGCAGTATTTT. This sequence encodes CAISLVSGLALYTQYF.

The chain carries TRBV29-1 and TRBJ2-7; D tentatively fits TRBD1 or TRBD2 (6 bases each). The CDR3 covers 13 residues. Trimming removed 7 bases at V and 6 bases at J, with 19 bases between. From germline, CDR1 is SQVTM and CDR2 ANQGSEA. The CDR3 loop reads CSGGAGMDAEQYF. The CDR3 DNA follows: TGCAGCGGGGGGGCAGGGATGGATGCCGAGCAGTACTTC.

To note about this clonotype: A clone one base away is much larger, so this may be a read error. CDR3 amino acids: CSVGKQETQYF. The CDR3, as DNA: TGCAGCGTTGGAAAGCAAGAGACCCAGTACTTC. The rearrangement uses TRBV29-1 and TRBJ2-5; D is unresolved. The V and J ends lost 4 bases and 2 bases respectively, with 5 bases between them. This CDR3 has 11 amino acids. CDR1 and CDR2 from the germline V gene are SQVTM and ANQGSEA.